Listed below are T cell receptor beta chains from one sample, sequenced in a study of shared clonotypes between healthy human individuals. Assay used: immunoSEQ multiplex PCR; TCRdb lists only in-frame clones, some missing. Among under 600,000 clones listed, around 76% were seen once. Sequenced input: PBMCs. The receptors were gathered from a woman aged 40 to 49 in good health. Some clones in this sample may be carry-over from other donors' samples. Each CDR3 is given with its conserved first and last residue. D genes are given only for firm matches. Clone size appears in some rows only: once, few, many, or a class for an expanded clone.

V gene	D gene	clone size	J gene	CDR3 protein	CDR3 DNA
TRBV2	TRBD1	once	TRBJ1-1	CASSKGQTGTKTEAFF	TGTGCCAGCAGTAAAGGCCAGACAGGGACGAAAACTGAAGCTTTCTTT
TRBV10-1	.	.	TRBJ2-4	CASTWEEGGQKNIQYF	TGCGCCAGCACTTGGGAAGAAGGGGGACAAAAAAACATTCAGTACTTC
TRBV7-6	.	few	TRBJ1-3	CASSLGSASGNTIYF	TGTGCCAGCAGCTTAGGATCCGCGTCTGGAAACACCATATATTTT
TRBV7-3	.	.	TRBJ1-2	CASSLSREDGYTF	TGTGCCAGCAGCTTATCACGCGAGGATGGCTACACCTTC
TRBV30	TRBD1	many	TRBJ1-5	CAWTRQGWNQPQHF	TGTGCCTGGACCCGACAGGGTTGGAATCAGCCCCAGCATTTT
TRBV7-9	.	.	TRBJ2-3	CASSFTGGQDTDTQYF	TGTGCCAGCAGCTTTACGGGGGGACAGGACACAGATACGCAGTATTTT
TRBV7-2	.	.	TRBJ1-5	CASSLVGGNQPQHF	TGTGCCAGCAGCCTCGTGGGGGGCAATCAGCCCCAGCATTTT
TRBV4-2	TRBD2	.	TRBJ2-1	CASSQAYSGSAYNEQFF	TGTGCCAGCAGCCAAGCCTATAGCGGGAGTGCATACAATGAGCAGTTCTTC
TRBV7-9	.	once	TRBJ2-7	CASSPDGISYEQYF	TGTGCCAGCAGCCCGGACGGCATTAGCTACGAGCAGTACTTC
TRBV7-6	.	.	TRBJ1-1	CASSPTRNTEAFF	TGTGCCAGCAGCCCAACAAGGAACACTGAAGCTTTCTTT
TRBV28	TRBD2	once	TRBJ2-1	CASSSPGSGKYNEQFF	TGTGCCAGCAGTTCCCCGGGTAGCGGGAAATACAATGAGCAGTTCTTC
TRBV15	.	.	TRBJ1-2	CATSRSGRGPNYGYTF	TGTGCCACCAGCAGAAGTGGTAGGGGTCCCAACTATGGCTACACCTTC
TRBV7-2	.	.	TRBJ1-4	CASSLDQGPMGEKLFF	TGTGCCAGCAGCTTAGACCAGGGGCCTATGGGTGAAAAACTGTTTTTT
TRBV18	TRBD1	.	TRBJ2-7	CASSPRQGASYEQYF	TGTGCCAGCTCACCACGGCAGGGGGCATCCTACGAGCAGTACTTC
TRBV29-1	.	.	TRBJ1-2	CSVGSGSGYGYTF	TGCAGCGTTGGTTCAGGGTCAGGCTATGGCTACACCTTC
TRBV11-3	.	.	TRBJ2-5	CASSLNRQQETQYF	TGTGCCAGCAGCTTAAATAGGCAGCAAGAGACCCAGTACTTC
TRBV7-2	.	.	TRBJ2-6	CASSLNTGPGANVLTF	TGTGCCAGCAGCTTAAACACAGGGCCTGGGGCCAACGTCCTGACTTTC
TRBV11-2	TRBD1	.	TRBJ1-2	CASSLVWDSRYGYTF	TGTGCCAGCAGCTTAGTTTGGGACAGTCGTTATGGCTACACCTTC
TRBV19	.	.	TRBJ1-1	CASSTNRDQDTEAFF	TGTGCCAGTAGTACTAACAGGGATCAGGACACTGAAGCTTTCTTT
TRBV4-1	.	.	TRBJ1-3	CASSQGRASGNTIYF	TGCGCCAGCAGCCAAGGGAGAGCCTCTGGAAACACCATATATTTT
TRBV7-9	TRBD1	.	TRBJ1-5	CASSRPGQLDSNQPQHF	TGTGCCAGCAGCCGCCCGGGACAGTTAGATAGCAATCAGCCCCAGCATTTT
TRBV7-2	.	.	TRBJ2-5	CASSREWVTETQYF	TGTGCCAGCAGCAGGGAATGGGTAACGGAGACCCAGTACTTC
TRBV29-1	.	once	TRBJ2-7	CSLPKGKGGAYEQYF	TGCAGCCTCCCAAAAGGGAAGGGGGGGGCCTACGAGCAGTACTTC
TRBV5-1	TRBD2	.	TRBJ2-3	CASSHGTSGGGTDTQYF	TGCGCCAGCAGCCACGGGACTAGCGGAGGGGGCACAGATACGCAGTATTTT
TRBV11-1	TRBD1	.	TRBJ2-7	CASSSPGQGGEQYF	TGTGCCAGCAGCTCACCAGGACAGGGTGGGGAGCAGTACTTC
TRBV25-1	.	.	TRBJ2-7	CASSKGGTYEQYF	TGTGCCAGCAGTAAAGGGGGAACCTACGAGCAGTACTTC
TRBV27	TRBD2	few	TRBJ2-2	CASSLRTSGGAGELFF	TGTGCCAGCAGCCTACGGACGAGCGGGGGGGCCGGGGAGCTGTTTTTT
TRBV25-1	.	.	TRBJ2-3	CASSELGFADTQYF	TGTGCCAGCAGTGAGTTAGGGTTCGCAGATACGCAGTATTTT
TRBV9	.	.	TRBJ1-2	CASSVGGVSGYTF	TGTGCCAGCAGCGTAGGGGGGGTCAGTGGCTACACCTTC
TRBV10-3	TRBD2	.	TRBJ2-5	CAISSGTSRETQYF	TGTGCCATCAGCTCGGGGACTAGTAGAGAGACCCAGTACTTC
TRBV4-1	TRBD1	.	TRBJ1-5	CASSRRRDRGNQPQHF	TGCGCCAGCAGCCGCCGCCGGGACAGGGGCAATCAGCCCCAGCATTTT
TRBV12-5	.	.	TRBJ2-1	CASGSYNEQFF	TGTGCTAGTGGTTCCTACAATGAGCAGTTCTTC
TRBV9	TRBD1	.	TRBJ2-3	CASSGGQGARDTQYF	TGTGCCAGCAGCGGGGGACAGGGGGCGCGAGATACGCAGTATTTT
TRBV7-2	.	.	TRBJ1-5	CASSLTPGARNSNQPQHF	TGTGCCAGCAGCTTAACCCCTGGGGCAAGAAATAGCAATCAGCCCCAGCATTTT
TRBV5-5	.	.	TRBJ2-2	CASSPGPEGVPGELFF	TGTGCCAGCAGCCCGGGTCCCGAAGGCGTTCCCGGGGAGCTGTTTTTT
TRBV30	.	.	TRBJ2-7	CAWSPIRLISYEQYF	TGTGCCTGGAGCCCCATCCGACTGATATCCTACGAGCAGTACTTC
TRBV28	.	.	TRBJ2-7	CASSFQGLGQYF	TGTGCCAGCAGTTTTCAGGGATTAGGGCAGTACTTC
TRBV28	.	once	TRBJ2-7	CASSSTGERNSYEQYF	TGTGCCAGCAGTTCGACCGGTGAGAGAAATTCCTACGAGCAGTACTTC
TRBV10-2	TRBD1	.	TRBJ1-1	CASSEWDRGDTEAFF	TGCGCCAGCAGTGAATGGGACAGGGGTGACACTGAAGCTTTCTTT
TRBV7-9	.	.	TRBJ2-7	CASSAWGVSSYEQYF	TGTGCCAGCAGCGCCTGGGGTGTGTCTTCCTACGAGCAGTACTTC
TRBV28	.	.	TRBJ2-5	CASSPPGQSSQETQYF	TGTGCCAGCAGCCCACCCGGACAGTCTTCGCAAGAGACCCAGTACTTC
TRBV7-3	TRBD2	.	TRBJ2-3	CASSFSRGADTQYF	TGTGCCAGCAGCTTTAGTCGGGGGGCAGATACGCAGTATTTT
TRBV7-3	.	.	TRBJ2-1	CASSNELNEQFF	TGTGCCAGCAGCAATGAGCTGAATGAGCAGTTCTTC
TRBV7-7	TRBD1	.	TRBJ1-4	CASSAGTGGLEKLFF	TGTGCCAGCAGCGCCGGGACAGGGGGCCTCGAAAAACTGTTTTTT
TRBV9	TRBD2	.	TRBJ2-3	CASSVRGLVGDYTDTQYF	TGTGCCAGCAGCGTGAGGGGACTAGTCGGTGACTACACAGATACGCAGTATTTT
TRBV28	TRBD1	.	TRBJ1-1	CASSLRPGGLKTEAFF	TGTGCCAGCAGTTTAAGGCCAGGGGGGTTGAAGACTGAAGCTTTCTTT
TRBV25-1	TRBD1	.	TRBJ1-1	CASRDRGLNTEAFF	TGTGCCAGCCGGGACAGGGGATTGAACACTGAAGCTTTCTTT
TRBV6-1	.	.	TRBJ1-5	CASSEVWYRVSNQPQHF	TGTGCCAGCAGTGAAGTTTGGTACAGGGTTAGCAATCAGCCCCAGCATTTT
TRBV14	TRBD2	.	TRBJ2-5	CASSHPTSGQETQYF	TGTGCCAGCAGCCACCCCACTAGCGGCCAAGAGACCCAGTACTTC
TRBV5-4	.	few	TRBJ2-1	CASSRRAYSYNEQFF	TGTGCCAGCAGCCGCAGGGCTTACTCCTACAATGAGCAGTTCTTC